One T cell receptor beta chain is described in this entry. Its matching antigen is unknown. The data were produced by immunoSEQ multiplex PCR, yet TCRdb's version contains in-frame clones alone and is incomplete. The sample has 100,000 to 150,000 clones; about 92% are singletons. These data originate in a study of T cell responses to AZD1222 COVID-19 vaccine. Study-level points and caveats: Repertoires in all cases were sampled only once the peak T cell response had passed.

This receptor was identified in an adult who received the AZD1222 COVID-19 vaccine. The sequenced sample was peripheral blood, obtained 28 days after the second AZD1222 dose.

The CDR3 nucleotides read TGTGCCAGCTCACCGTGGGACACCACTTTGGGGCCCCAGCATTTT. Protein product: CASSPWDTTLGPQHF. The V call is TRBV18, the J call TRBJ1-5; possibly TRBD1 for D (6 bases). The V gene's germline CDR1 is KGHSH and CDR2 LQKENI. Trimming shortened V by 3 bases and J by 9 bases, and 18 bases separated the two germline ends. The CDR3 sequence is 15 residues long.